Listed below are T cell receptor beta chains from one sample, sequenced in a study of blood T cell repertoires in COVID-19. Clones were read by immunoSEQ multiplex PCR, and TCRdb kept only the in-frame ones, dropping some. The repertoire holds approximately 14,000 clones, 85% to 90% seen once, with less than 2.5% in the top ten. Source material: peripheral blood. All receptors come from a woman between 65 and 79 years old in a cohort sampled during active or convalescent COVID-19. The CDR3 runs from the conserved cysteine through the conserved F or W. D genes are given only for firm matches. Where a row states a size, it is once, few, many or the class of an expanded clone; other rows omit it.

D gene	clone size	V gene	J gene	CDR3 DNA	CDR3 protein
-	-	TRBV7-8	TRBJ1-6	TGTGCCAGCGGAATCTTTTCACAGGGTTCCTATAATTCACCCCTCCACTTT	CASGIFSQGSYNSPLHF
-	-	TRBV6-2/TRBV6-3	TRBJ1-4	TGTGCCAGCAGTCCGGCGGACAAAGCGAGCGAAAAACTGTTTTTT	CASSPADKASEKLFF
-	-	TRBV28	TRBJ1-1	TGTGCCAGCAGTTTATGGCGGGCCAAAAAAATGAACACTGAAGCTTTCTTT	CASSLWRAKKMNTEAFF
TRBD2	-	TRBV12-3/TRBV12-4	TRBJ2-1	TGTGCCAGCAGGAATAGCGGGGATGAGCAGTTCTTC	CASRNSGDEQFF
TRBD1	-	TRBV6-4	TRBJ1-6	TGTGCCAGCAGTGACTCGGGGACAGGGGCTTCACCCCTCCACTTT	CASSDSGTGASPLHF
-	-	TRBV10-1	TRBJ2-5	TGCGCCAGCCGACACCGGGACTGGAAGACCCAGTACTTC	CASRHRDWKTQYF
-	-	TRBV10-3	TRBJ2-7	TGTGCCATCAGCTCCCCGGGGTCTTCCTACGAGCAGTACTTC	CAISSPGSSYEQYF
TRBD2	-	TRBV7-8	TRBJ2-1	TGTGCCAGCAGCTTAGGCCGATTCAGACTAGCTAAGGATGCCTCCTACAATGAGCAGTTCTTC	CASSLGRFRLAKDASYNEQFF
-	once	TRBV18	TRBJ2-7	TGTGCCAGCTCACCCTGGGCCAACTACGAGCAGTACTTC	CASSPWANYEQYF
TRBD1	once	TRBV5-6	TRBJ1-5	TGTGCCAGCAGCTTGGGAGGGGGCGATCAGCCCCAGCATTTT	CASSLGGGDQPQHF
TRBD2	-	TRBV7-9	TRBJ2-4	TGTGCCAGCAGCTTAGCTAGCGGGGCGGACATTCAGTACTTC	CASSLASGADIQYF
TRBD1	-	TRBV7-2	TRBJ2-3	TGTGCCAGCAGCTTAAGAGACAGGGGGCGGACAGATACGCAGTATTTT	CASSLRDRGRTDTQYF
TRBD1	-	TRBV19	TRBJ2-3	TGTGCCAGTAGTCTACCGGGACAGGGAATGGGAGATACGCAGTATTTT	CASSLPGQGMGDTQYF
-	-	TRBV28	TRBJ1-2	TGTGCCAGCAGTTTCTCTGAGAGCGGCAGGGGCTATGGCTACACCTTC	CASSFSESGRGYGYTF
-	-	TRBV2	TRBJ1-2	TGTGCCAGCAGTTTACAGGGTAATGGCTACACCTTC	CASSLQGNGYTF
TRBD1	-	TRBV10-3	TRBJ1-1	TGTGCCATCAGTGAGTGGGACAGCCCGGTGGAAGCTTTCTTT	CAISEWDSPVEAFF